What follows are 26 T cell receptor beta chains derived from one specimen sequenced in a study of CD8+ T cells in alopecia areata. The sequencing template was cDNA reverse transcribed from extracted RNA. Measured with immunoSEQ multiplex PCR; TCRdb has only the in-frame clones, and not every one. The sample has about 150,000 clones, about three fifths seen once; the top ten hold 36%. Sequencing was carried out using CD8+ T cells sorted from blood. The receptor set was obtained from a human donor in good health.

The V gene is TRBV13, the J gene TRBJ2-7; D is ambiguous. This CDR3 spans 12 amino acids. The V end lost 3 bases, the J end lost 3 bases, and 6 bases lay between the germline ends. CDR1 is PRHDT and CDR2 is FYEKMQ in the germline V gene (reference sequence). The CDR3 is CASSFGDYEQYF. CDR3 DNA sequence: TGTGCCAGCAGCTTTGGGGACTACGAGCAGTACTTC. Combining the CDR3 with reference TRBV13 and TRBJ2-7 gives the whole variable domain AAGVIQSPRHLIKEKRETATLKCYPIPRHDTVYWYQQGPGQDPQFLISFYEKMQSDKGSIPDRFSAQQFSDYHSELNMSSLELGDSALYFCASSFGDYEQYFGPGTRLTVT.

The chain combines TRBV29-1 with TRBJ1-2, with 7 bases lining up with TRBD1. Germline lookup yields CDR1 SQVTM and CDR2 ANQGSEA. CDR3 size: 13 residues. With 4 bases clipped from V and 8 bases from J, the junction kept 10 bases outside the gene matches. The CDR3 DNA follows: TGCAGCGTTGCCGACCGGACAGGTGGAGGCTACACCTTC. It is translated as CSVADRTGGGYTF.

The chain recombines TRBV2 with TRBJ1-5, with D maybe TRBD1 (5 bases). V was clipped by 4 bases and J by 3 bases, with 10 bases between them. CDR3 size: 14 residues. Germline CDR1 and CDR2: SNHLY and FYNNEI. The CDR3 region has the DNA TGTGCCAGCAGTGGTCGGGGGTACAATCAGCCCCAGCATTTT. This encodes CASSGRGYNQPQHF.

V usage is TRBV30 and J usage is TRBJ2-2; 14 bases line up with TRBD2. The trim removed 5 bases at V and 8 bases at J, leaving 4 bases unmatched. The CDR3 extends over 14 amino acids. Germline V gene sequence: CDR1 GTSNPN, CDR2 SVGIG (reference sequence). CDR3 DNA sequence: TGTGCCTGGGCCGGGACTAGCGGGAGTGGGGAGCTGTTTTTT. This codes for CAWAGTSGSGELFF.

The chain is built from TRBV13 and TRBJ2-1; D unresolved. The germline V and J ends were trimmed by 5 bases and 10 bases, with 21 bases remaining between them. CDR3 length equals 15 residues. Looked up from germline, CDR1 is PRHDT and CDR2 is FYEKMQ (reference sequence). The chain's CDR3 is CASSGTGSRLDEQFF. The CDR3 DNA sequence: TGTGCCAGCAGCGGAACCGGTAGCCGCCTCGACGAGCAGTTCTTC.

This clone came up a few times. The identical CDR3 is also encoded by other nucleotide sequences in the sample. The CDR3 here is CSVADNEQFF. The CDR3 nucleotides read TGCAGCGTCGCCGACAATGAGCAGTTCTTC. The chain recombines TRBV29-1 with TRBJ2-1; D unclear. The CDR3 is 10 amino acids. The germline V gene encodes CDR1 SQVTM and CDR2 ANQGSEA. Trimming pared 6 bases from V and 5 bases from J, leaving 5 bases between.

CDR3 DNA: TGTGCCAGCAGCGTCTTCAGCTCATTCATCTCTGGGGCCAACGTCCTGACTTTC. Translation: CASSVFSSFISGANVLTF. The chain uses TRBV9 and TRBJ2-6, with D uncertain. Germline CDR1 reads SGDLS; CDR2 reads YYNGEE. The V end lost 2 bases, the J end lost 0 bases, and 15 bases lay between the germline ends. This CDR3 is built from 18 residues.

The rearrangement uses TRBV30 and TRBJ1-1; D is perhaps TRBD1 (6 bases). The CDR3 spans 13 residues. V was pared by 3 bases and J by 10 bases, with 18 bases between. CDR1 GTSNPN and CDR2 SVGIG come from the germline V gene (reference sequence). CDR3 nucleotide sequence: TGTGCCTGGAGCCCCACAGGGTCCGAGGGAGCTTTCTTT. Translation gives CAWSPTGSEGAFF.

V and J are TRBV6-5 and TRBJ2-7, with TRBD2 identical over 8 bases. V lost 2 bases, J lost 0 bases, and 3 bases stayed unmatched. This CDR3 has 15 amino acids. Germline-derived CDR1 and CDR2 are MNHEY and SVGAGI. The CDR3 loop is CASSYSGSSSYEQYF. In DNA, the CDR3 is TGTGCCAGCAGTTACAGCGGGAGTAGCTCCTACGAGCAGTACTTC.

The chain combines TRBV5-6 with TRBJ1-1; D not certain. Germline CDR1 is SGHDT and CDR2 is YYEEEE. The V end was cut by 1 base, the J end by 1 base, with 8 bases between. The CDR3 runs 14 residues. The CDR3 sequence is CASSLYGRNTEAFF. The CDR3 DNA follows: TGTGCCAGCAGCTTGTACGGCCGGAACACTGAAGCTTTCTTT.

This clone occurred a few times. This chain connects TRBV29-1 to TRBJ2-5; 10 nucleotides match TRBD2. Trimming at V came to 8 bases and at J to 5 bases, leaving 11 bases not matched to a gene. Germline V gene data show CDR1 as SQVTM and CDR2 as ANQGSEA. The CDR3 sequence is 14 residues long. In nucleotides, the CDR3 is TGCAGCTGGAGAGCGGGAGGGCCGGGGGAGACCCAGTACTTC. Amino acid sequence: CSWRAGGPGETQYF.

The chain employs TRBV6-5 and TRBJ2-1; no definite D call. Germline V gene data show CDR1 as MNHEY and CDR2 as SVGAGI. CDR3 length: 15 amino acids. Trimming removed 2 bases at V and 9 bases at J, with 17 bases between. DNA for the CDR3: TGTGCCAGCAGTTACAGCGAATCCTACACCGGTGAGCAGTTCTTC. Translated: CASSYSESYTGEQFF.

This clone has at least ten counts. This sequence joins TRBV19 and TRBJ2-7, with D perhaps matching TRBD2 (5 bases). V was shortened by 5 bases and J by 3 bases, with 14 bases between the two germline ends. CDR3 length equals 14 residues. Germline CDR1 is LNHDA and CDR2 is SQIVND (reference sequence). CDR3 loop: CASSSSGIFYEQYF. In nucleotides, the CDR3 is TGTGCCAGTAGTTCCTCCGGGATTTTCTACGAGCAGTACTTC.

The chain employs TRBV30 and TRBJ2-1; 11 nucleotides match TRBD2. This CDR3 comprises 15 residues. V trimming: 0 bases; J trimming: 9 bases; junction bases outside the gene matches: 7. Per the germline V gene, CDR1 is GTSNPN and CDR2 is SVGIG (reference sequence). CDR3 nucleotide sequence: TGTGCCTGGAGTGTCGCTAGCGGGAGGTTGGGTGAGCAGTTCTTC. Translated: CAWSVASGRLGEQFF.

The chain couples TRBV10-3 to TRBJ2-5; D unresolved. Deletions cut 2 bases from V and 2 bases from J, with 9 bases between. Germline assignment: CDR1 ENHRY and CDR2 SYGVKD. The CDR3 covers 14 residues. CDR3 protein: CAISEGWGQETQYF. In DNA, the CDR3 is TGTGCCATCAGTGAGGGCTGGGGACAAGAGACCCAGTACTTC.

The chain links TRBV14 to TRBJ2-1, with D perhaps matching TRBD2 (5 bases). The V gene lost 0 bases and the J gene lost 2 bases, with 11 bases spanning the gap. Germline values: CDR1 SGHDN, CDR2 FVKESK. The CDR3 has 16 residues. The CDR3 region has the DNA TGTGCCAGCAGCCAAGACCGGGAATGGGCCTACAATGAGCAGTTCTTC. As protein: CASSQDREWAYNEQFF.

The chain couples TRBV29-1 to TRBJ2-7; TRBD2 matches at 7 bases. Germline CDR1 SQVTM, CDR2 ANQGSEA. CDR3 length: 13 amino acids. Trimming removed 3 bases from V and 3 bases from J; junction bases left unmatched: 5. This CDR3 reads CSVDRGVGYEQYF. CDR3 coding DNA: TGCAGCGTTGACCGGGGGGTCGGCTACGAGCAGTACTTC.

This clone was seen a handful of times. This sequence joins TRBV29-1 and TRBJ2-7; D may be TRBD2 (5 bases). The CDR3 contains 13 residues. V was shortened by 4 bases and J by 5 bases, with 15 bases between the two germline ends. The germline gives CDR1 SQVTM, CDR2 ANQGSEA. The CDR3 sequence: CSVGTPGPDEQYF. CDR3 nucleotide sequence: TGCAGCGTTGGGACTCCCGGACCCGACGAGCAGTACTTC.

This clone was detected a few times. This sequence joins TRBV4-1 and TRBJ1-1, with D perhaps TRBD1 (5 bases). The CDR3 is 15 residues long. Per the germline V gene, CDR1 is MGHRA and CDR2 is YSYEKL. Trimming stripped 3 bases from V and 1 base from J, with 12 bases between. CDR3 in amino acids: CASSQTGTANTEAFF. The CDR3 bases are TGCGCCAGCAGCCAGACCGGGACGGCGAACACTGAAGCTTTCTTT.

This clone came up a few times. The CDR3 bases are TGTGCCGTTACTAGGGGCTTCAACACCGGGGAGCTGTTTTTT. Translating gives CAVTRGFNTGELFF. J is TRBJ2-2 and V is TRBV19; either TRBD1 or TRBD2 may fit D (5 bases each). The CDR3 runs to 14 residues. V was trimmed by 11 bases and J by 2 bases, leaving 15 bases between them. Germline V gene data show CDR1 as LNHDA and CDR2 as SQIVND (reference sequence).

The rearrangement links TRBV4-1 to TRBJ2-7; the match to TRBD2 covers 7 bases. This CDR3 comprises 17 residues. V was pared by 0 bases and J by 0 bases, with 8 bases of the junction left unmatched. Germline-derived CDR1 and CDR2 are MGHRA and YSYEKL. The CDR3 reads CASSQEEGGLLSYEQYF. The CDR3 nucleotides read TGCGCCAGCAGCCAAGAAGAGGGAGGGCTCCTCTCCTACGAGCAGTACTTC.

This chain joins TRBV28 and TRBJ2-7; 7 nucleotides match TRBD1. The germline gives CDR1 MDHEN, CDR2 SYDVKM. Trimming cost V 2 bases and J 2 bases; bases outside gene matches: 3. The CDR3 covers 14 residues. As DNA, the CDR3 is TGTGCCAGCAGTTTACCCGGGACAGCCTACGAGCAGTACTTC. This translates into CASSLPGTAYEQYF.

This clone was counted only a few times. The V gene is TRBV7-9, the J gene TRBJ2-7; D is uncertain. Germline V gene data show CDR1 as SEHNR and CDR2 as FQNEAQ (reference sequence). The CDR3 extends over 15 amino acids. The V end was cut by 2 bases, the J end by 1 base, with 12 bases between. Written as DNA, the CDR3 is TGTGCCAGCAGCTTACAACGCATGAATTCCTACGAGCAGTACTTC. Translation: CASSLQRMNSYEQYF.

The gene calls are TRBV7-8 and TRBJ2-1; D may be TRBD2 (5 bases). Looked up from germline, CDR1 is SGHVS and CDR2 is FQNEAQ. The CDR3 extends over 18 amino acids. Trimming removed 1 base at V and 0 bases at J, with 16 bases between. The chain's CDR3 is CASSLGRRSEGSYNEQFF. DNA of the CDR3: TGTGCCAGCAGCTTAGGTCGTCGGTCCGAGGGCTCCTACAATGAGCAGTTCTTC.

The chain's CDR3 is CASSFGSYEQYF. The CDR3 coding sequence is TGTGCCAGCAGCTTTGGAAGCTACGAGCAGTACTTC. V and J are TRBV5-6 and TRBJ2-7, with D unresolved. CDR1 SGHDT and CDR2 YYEEEE come from the germline V gene. The CDR3 is 12 amino acids. V was trimmed by 2 bases and J by 3 bases, leaving 6 bases between them.

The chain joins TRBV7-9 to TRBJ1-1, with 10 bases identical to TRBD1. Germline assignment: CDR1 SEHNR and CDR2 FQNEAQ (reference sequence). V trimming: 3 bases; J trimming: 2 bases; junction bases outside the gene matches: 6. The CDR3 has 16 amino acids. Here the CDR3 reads CASSLTGTGANTEAFF. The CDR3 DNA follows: TGTGCCAGCAGCTTGACTGGGACAGGGGCCAACACTGAAGCTTTCTTT.